These 15 T cell receptor beta chains originate from one sample sequenced in a study of blood T cell repertoires in COVID-19. The repertoire was sequenced with immunoSEQ multiplex PCR; TCRdb's copy has only in-frame clones and lacks some. Of about 220,000 clones listed, 75% to 85% are singletons. Sequencing was performed on peripheral blood. The receptors were sampled from a man over 45 with active or convalescent COVID-19.

There are a few counts of this clone. The rearrangement links TRBV7-9 to TRBJ2-7, with D unclear. Germline CDR1 reads SEHNR; CDR2 reads FQNEAQ (reference sequence). The CDR3 runs to 12 residues. Trimming removed 5 bases at V and 3 bases at J, with 8 bases between. The CDR3: CASSLSVYEQYF. For the CDR3, the DNA is TGTGCCAGCAGCCTCAGCGTCTACGAGCAGTACTTC.

V is TRBV19 and J is TRBJ1-1; D gene uncertain. The germline V gene has CDR1 LNHDA and CDR2 SQIVND (reference sequence). V dropped 6 bases and J dropped 5 bases, with 16 bases sitting between them. This CDR3 has 14 residues. The CDR3 loop is CASSPSVRGTEAFF. The CDR3, as DNA: TGTGCCAGTAGCCCTTCGGTCCGAGGGACTGAAGCTTTCTTT.

This clone was seen a single time. The rearrangement links TRBV24-1 to TRBJ1-1; 7 nucleotides line up with TRBD1. The V gene end was trimmed by 2 bases and the J gene end by 4 bases; junction bases not matched to a gene: 6. The CDR3 consists of 15 residues. Germline V gene sequence: CDR1 KGHDR, CDR2 SFDVKD. The CDR3 DNA follows: TGTGCCACCAGTGATTCCCGACAGGGCATCACTGAAGCTTTCTTT. It translates to CATSDSRQGITEAFF.

The rearrangement joins TRBV4-2 to TRBJ1-2; no clear D. The CDR3 is 16 amino acids. Trimming removed 0 bases from V and 7 bases from J, with 18 bases in between. CDR1 and CDR2 (germline): LGHNA, YNFKEQ. CDR3 residues: CASSQDYGLPPGGYTF. For the CDR3, the DNA is TGTGCCAGCAGCCAAGATTACGGCCTCCCTCCGGGTGGCTACACCTTC.

The CDR3 bases are TGCGCCAGCAGCCACCGGGACAGGGCAAACTATGGCTACACCTTC. Translating gives CASSHRDRANYGYTF. V gene TRBV4-3 combines with J gene TRBJ1-2; 9 nucleotides line up with TRBD1. CDR1 is LGHNA and CDR2 is YSLEER in the germline V gene. The CDR3 totals 15 residues. V was pared by 3 bases and J by 2 bases, with 4 bases of the junction left unmatched.

The CDR3 DNA follows: TGTGCCAGCAGGGGGACAGGGGGAGCGAACACTGAAGCTTTCTTT. Protein product: CASRGTGGANTEAFF. This chain connects TRBV2 to TRBJ1-1; 11 bases are shared with TRBD1. V was pared by 6 bases and J by 1 base, with 4 bases of the junction left unmatched. This CDR3 spans 15 amino acids. CDR1 and CDR2 from the germline V gene are SNHLY and FYNNEI.

The J gene is TRBJ2-5, the V gene TRBV7-9, with D perhaps matching TRBD2 (5 bases). Germline CDR1 reads SEHNR; CDR2 reads FQNEAQ (reference sequence). The CDR3 spans 15 residues. The V end lost 5 bases, the J end lost 1 base, and 14 bases lay between the germline ends. The CDR3 loop is CASSRVLGVQETQYF. The CDR3 DNA sequence: TGTGCCAGCAGCAGGGTTTTGGGAGTCCAAGAGACCCAGTACTTC.

This sequence joins TRBV3-1 (or the pseudogene TRBV3-2) and TRBJ1-4; TRBD1 is a possible D gene (5 bases). Germline values: CDR1 LGHDT, CDR2 YNNKEL (reference sequence). V shed 3 bases and J shed 10 bases, with 15 bases lying between them. The CDR3 contains 14 residues. The CDR3 reads CASSQLGGLGKLFF. Written as DNA, the CDR3 is TGTGCCAGCAGCCAGCTCGGGGGGTTGGGAAAACTGTTTTTT.

The rearrangement links TRBV6-1 to TRBJ2-2; 9 nucleotides align to TRBD1. V shed 4 bases and J 6 bases; nucleotides not matched to a gene: 12. The CDR3 is 17 residues long. Germline loops: CDR1 MNHNS, CDR2 SASEGT. CDR3 sequence: CASSGNLGQGVAGELFF. As DNA, the CDR3 is TGTGCCAGCAGTGGCAACTTGGGACAGGGTGTCGCCGGGGAGCTGTTTTTT.

A single count supports this clone. The chain joins TRBV25-1 to TRBJ1-2; TRBD1 is a possible D gene (6 bases). The CDR3 extends over 16 amino acids. With 4 bases removed from V and 0 bases from J, the gap between germline ends came to 15 bases. Germline CDR1 MGHDK, CDR2 SYGVNS. The CDR3 nucleotides read TGTGCCAGCAGTGGTCGTCGGGACAAAGCTAACTATGGCTACACCTTC. Its protein is CASSGRRDKANYGYTF.

This chain connects TRBV27 to TRBJ2-3; a weak D match, TRBD1 (6 bases). This CDR3 has 13 amino acids. Germline CDR1 reads MNHEY; CDR2 reads SMNVEV (reference sequence). Trimming took 1 base from V and 4 from J, leaving 6 bases between them. CDR3 nucleotides: TGTGCCAGCAGTTTATGGGGGCCAGATACGCAGTATTTT. Translating it yields CASSLWGPDTQYF.

The V call is TRBV19, the J call TRBJ1-1; TRBD1 agrees at 9 bases. This CDR3 has 15 residues. From germline, CDR1 is LNHDA and CDR2 SQIVND (reference sequence). The J segment lost 6 bases and the V segment lost 4 bases, leaving 9 bases of the junction unmatched. DNA for the CDR3: TGTGCCAGTAGTACTCGGACAGGGGTGAGGGCTGAAGCTTTCTTT. It is translated as CASSTRTGVRAEAFF.

This clone came up once. This sequence joins TRBV6-2 or TRBV6-3 and TRBJ1-5, with 7 positions matching TRBD1. The CDR3 length is 15 residues. The germline CDR1 and CDR2 sequences are MNHEY and SVGEGT. J gave up 3 bases and V 2 bases, and 4 bases lay outside the gene matches. The CDR3 DNA sequence: TGTGCCAGCAGTTACCTGGGGACAGTCAATCAGCCCCAGCATTTT. Protein product: CASSYLGTVNQPQHF.

The J gene is TRBJ1-3, the V gene TRBV6-5; possibly TRBD1 for D (5 bases). Trimming left V 2 bases short and J 3 bases short, with 14 bases between. Germline loops: CDR1 MNHEY, CDR2 SVGAGI. This CDR3 has 16 residues. This chain's CDR3 is CASSYGRVGDGNTIYF. The CDR3 DNA is TGTGCCAGCAGTTACGGTCGGGTAGGGGATGGAAACACCATATATTTT.

The V and J genes are TRBV18 and TRBJ1-3, with TRBD1 identical over 7 bases. The V segment lost 6 bases and the J segment 2 bases; nucleotides outside the gene matches: 4. The CDR3 contains 14 residues. The V gene's germline CDR1 is KGHSH and CDR2 LQKENI. CDR3 loop: CASSLDRAGNTIYF. The CDR3 nucleotides are TGTGCCAGCTCCTTAGACAGGGCTGGAAACACCATATATTTT.